These T cell receptor beta chains were read from a single sample in a study of blood T cell repertoires in COVID-19. The assay was immunoSEQ multiplex PCR, and TCRdb's table has in-frame clones only and misses some. Of tens of thousands of clones listed, roughly 81% are singletons. Sequencing was performed on peripheral blood. The receptors stem from an older man with acute or convalescent COVID-19. Both conserved end residues are trimmed from each CDR3. A D gene is named only where the DNA matches it firmly. Where a row states a size, it is once, few, many or the class of an expanded clone; other rows omit it.

cdr3_aa clone_size j_call v_call d_call
SVEPFGTSGNNEQF - TRBJ2-1 TRBV29-1 TRBD2
ASSLTGYSNQPQH - TRBJ1-5 TRBV27 -
ASSVGEGLRTDTQY - TRBJ2-3 TRBV9 TRBD2
AWRPRQGPNYGYT - TRBJ1-2 TRBV30 TRBD1
ASSVDRGNQPQH few TRBJ1-5 TRBV5-5 TRBD1
ASSTGNPQPQH - TRBJ1-5 TRBV28 -
ASRPGQGREKLF - TRBJ1-4 TRBV6-5 TRBD1
ASSGLAGGPLDTQY - TRBJ2-3 TRBV2 TRBD2
AISPGTGAEKLF - TRBJ1-4 TRBV10-3 TRBD1
ASSYFGLGQPQH - TRBJ1-5 TRBV6-2/TRBV6-3 -
AISGGTGLYNEQF - TRBJ2-1 TRBV10-3 TRBD1
SVEGGQLSTDTQY - TRBJ2-3 TRBV29-1 TRBD1
ASSSGTGPTDTQY once TRBJ2-3 TRBV28 TRBD1
ASNRQGKRNEQY - TRBJ2-7 TRBV2 TRBD1
ASSLNYFTDTQY - TRBJ2-3 TRBV11-2 -
ASRQQGAANTEAF - TRBJ1-1 TRBV7-9 TRBD1
SATRDSPLH - TRBJ1-6 TRBV20-1 -
ASSLFERNEQY - TRBJ2-7 TRBV7-2 -
ASVHRITTNEKLF - TRBJ1-4 TRBV28 -
ASSLARGYEQY - TRBJ2-7 TRBV7-2 -
ASSQRQGAETQY - TRBJ2-5 TRBV3-1/TRBV3-2 TRBD1
ASRAAGGNNEQF - TRBJ2-1 TRBV28 TRBD1
ASSFTSGVPDTQY - TRBJ2-3 TRBV11-1 TRBD2
ASRILAGTGNEQF - TRBJ2-1 TRBV6-5 TRBD2
ASSSDREGQPQH - TRBJ1-5 TRBV5-5 TRBD1
ASSRQLQGELF - TRBJ2-2 TRBV3-1/TRBV3-2 -
ASSFPGTGLLFDYGYT - TRBJ1-2 TRBV7-2 TRBD1
ASKGLADYNEQF - TRBJ2-1 TRBV3-1/TRBV3-2 TRBD2
ASSLTQGAITYGYT - TRBJ1-2 TRBV28 TRBD1
ASSDYNRNTEAF - TRBJ1-1 TRBV6-2/TRBV6-3 -
ATTGLAGRNEQF - TRBJ2-1 TRBV2 TRBD2
ASSEAGLAKNIQY - TRBJ2-4 TRBV28 -
ASSPSGKANYGYT - TRBJ1-2 TRBV18 -
ASSLERGPNYGYT once TRBJ1-2 TRBV7-2 TRBD1
ASSFNRRVHGRTTYEQY few TRBJ2-7 TRBV5-1 -
ASSPRDSFSYNEQF - TRBJ2-1 TRBV13 TRBD1
ASSQASGGPGELF - TRBJ2-2 TRBV4-3 TRBD2
ASSIVTGVSMNTEAF - TRBJ1-1 TRBV19 TRBD1
ASSPTGIEQY - TRBJ2-7 TRBV19 TRBD1
ASSPTKQGEAF - TRBJ1-1 TRBV18 -
ASSIRGVGEQY - TRBJ2-7 TRBV19 TRBD2
ASSQDRGPNSPLH - TRBJ1-6 TRBV4-3 -
ASSLVRGGYGYT - TRBJ1-2 TRBV5-4 -
ASSRPGTGAGGNQPQH - TRBJ1-5 TRBV2 TRBD1
ASRVSGRGETQY - TRBJ2-5 TRBV6-5 -
ASSPDRVEAF - TRBJ1-1 TRBV18 TRBD1
ASSVGGSSRSGELF - TRBJ2-2 TRBV28 TRBD2